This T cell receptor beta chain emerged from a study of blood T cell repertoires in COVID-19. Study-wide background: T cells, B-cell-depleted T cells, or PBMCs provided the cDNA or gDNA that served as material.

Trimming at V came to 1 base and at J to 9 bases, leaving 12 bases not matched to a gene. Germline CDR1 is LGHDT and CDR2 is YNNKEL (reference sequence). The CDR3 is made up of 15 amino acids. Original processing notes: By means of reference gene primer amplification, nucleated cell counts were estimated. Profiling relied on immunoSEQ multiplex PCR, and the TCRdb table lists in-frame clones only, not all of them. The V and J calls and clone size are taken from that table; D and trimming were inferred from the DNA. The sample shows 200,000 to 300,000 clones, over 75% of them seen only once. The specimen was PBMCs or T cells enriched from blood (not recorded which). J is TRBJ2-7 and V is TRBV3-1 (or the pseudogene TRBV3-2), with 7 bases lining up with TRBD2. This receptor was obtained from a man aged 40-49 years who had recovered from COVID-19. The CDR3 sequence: CASSQVGTSDSRQYF. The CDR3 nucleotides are TGTGCCAGCAGCCAAGTCGGTACTAGCGATAGCCGGCAGTACTTC.